The clone carrying this T cell receptor (beta chain) is categorized as medium-sized. These data are taken from a study of CDR3 diversity in severe acne. V lost 4 bases and J lost 2, with 13 bases in between. There are 14 residues in the CDR3. Germline CDR1 reads SGHRS; CDR2 reads YFSETQ. One entry per CDR3 protein results from TCRdb running MiXCR on the PCR reads. The sample has over 70,000 distinct CDR3 sequences; around 50% are singletons. The receptor was isolated from a male donor in good health, without acne. The material sequenced was blood. The chain employs TRBV5-1 and TRBJ2-7; D not resolved. The CDR3 bases are TGCGCCAGCAGCGCAACGGACGGTACCTACGAGCAGTACTTC. The encoded protein is CASSATDGTYEQYF.